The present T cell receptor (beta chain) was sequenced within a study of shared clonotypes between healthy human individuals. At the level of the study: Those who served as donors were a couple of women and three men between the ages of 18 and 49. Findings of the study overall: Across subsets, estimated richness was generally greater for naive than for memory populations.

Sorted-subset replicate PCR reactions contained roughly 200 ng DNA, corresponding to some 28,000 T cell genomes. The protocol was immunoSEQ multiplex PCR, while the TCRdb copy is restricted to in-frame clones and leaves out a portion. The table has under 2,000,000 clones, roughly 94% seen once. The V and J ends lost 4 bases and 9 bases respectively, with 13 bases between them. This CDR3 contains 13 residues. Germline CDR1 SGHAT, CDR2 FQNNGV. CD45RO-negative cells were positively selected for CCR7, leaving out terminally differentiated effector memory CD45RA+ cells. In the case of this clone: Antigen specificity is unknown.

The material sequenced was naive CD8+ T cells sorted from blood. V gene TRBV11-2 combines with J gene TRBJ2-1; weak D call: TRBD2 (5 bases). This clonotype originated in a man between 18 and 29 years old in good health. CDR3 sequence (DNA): TGTGCCAGCAGCTCACCGGAGGTGGGTGAGCAGTTCTTC. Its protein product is CASSSPEVGEQFF.